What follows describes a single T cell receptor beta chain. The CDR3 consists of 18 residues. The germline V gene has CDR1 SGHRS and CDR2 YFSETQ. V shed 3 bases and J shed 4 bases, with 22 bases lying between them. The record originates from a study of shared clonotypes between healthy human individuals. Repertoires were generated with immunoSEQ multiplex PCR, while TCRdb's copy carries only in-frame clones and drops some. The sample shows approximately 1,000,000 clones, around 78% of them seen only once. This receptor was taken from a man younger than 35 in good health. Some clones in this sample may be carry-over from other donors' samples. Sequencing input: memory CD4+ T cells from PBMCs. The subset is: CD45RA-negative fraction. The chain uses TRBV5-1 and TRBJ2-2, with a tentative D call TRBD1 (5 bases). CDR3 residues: CASSCGNDSRDCTGELFF. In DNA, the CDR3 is TGCGCCAGCAGCTGTGGGAACGACAGTAGAGACTGCACCGGGGAGCTGTTTTTT.